This T cell receptor beta chain was found in a study of human T cells and chemical hapten exposure. Time point: pre-sensitization, week 0. Specified treatment: therapeutic diphenylcyclopropenone sensitization with weekly scalp DPC. TCRdb reprocessed the RACE reads via MiXCR and lists one record per CDR3 protein. Among 180,000 or so distinct CDR3 sequences listed, approximately 31% were seen once. This CDR3 region has 17 residues. The trim removed 3 bases at V and 7 bases at J, leaving 12 bases unmatched. The germline V gene has CDR1 SNHLY and CDR2 FYNNEI. The starting material was whole blood, obtained in connection with sensitization to the hapten diphenylcyclopropenone (DPC). The chain uses TRBV2 and TRBJ2-7; 13 bases fit TRBD2. The source is a woman in her 30s with alopecia areata. Some clones in this sample may be carry-over from other donors' samples. The CDR3 is CASSDPTRTSGSWEQYF. The CDR3 DNA sequence: TGTGCCAGCAGTGACCCCACCCGGACTAGCGGGAGTTGGGAGCAGTACTTC.